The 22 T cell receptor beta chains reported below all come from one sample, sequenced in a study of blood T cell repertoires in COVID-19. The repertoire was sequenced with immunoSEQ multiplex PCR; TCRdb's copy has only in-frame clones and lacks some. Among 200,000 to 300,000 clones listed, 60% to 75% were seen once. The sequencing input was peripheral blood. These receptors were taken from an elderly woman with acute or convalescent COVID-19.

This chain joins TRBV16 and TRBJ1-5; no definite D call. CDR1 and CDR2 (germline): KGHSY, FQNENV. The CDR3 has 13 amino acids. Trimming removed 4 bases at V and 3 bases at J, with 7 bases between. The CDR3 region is CASSPDTNQPQHF. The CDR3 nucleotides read TGTGCCAGCAGCCCAGACACCAATCAGCCCCAGCATTTT.

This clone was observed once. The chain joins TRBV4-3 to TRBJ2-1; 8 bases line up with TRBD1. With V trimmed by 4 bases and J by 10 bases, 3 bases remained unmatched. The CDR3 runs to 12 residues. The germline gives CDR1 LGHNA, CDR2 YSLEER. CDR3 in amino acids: CASSPRQGEQFF. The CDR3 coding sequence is TGCGCCAGCAGCCCGCGACAGGGGGAGCAGTTCTTC.

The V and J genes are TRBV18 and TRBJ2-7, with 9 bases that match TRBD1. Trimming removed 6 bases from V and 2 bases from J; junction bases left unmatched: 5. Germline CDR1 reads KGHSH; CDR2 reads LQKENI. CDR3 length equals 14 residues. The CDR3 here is CASSPGTGTYEQYF. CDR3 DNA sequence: TGTGCCAGCTCCCCCGGGACAGGGACCTACGAGCAGTACTTC.

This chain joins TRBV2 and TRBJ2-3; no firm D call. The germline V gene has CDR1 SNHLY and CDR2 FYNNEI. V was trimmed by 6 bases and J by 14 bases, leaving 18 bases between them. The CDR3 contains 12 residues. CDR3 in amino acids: CASRVMVADSYF. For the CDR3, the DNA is TGTGCCAGCAGGGTGATGGTGGCTGATTCGTATTTT. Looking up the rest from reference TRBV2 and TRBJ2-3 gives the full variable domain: EPEVTQTPSHQVTQMGQEVILRCVPISNHLYFYWYRQILGQKVEFLVSFYNNEISEKSEIFDDQFSVERPDGSNFTLKIRSTKLEDSAMYFCASRVMVADSYFGPGTRLTVL.

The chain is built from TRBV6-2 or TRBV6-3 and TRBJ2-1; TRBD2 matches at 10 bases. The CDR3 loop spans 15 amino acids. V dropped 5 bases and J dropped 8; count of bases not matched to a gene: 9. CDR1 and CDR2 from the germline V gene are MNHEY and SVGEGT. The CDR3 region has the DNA TGTGCCAGCAGTCATCTAGCGGGAGCTTGGTATGAGCAGTTCTTC. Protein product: CASSHLAGAWYEQFF.

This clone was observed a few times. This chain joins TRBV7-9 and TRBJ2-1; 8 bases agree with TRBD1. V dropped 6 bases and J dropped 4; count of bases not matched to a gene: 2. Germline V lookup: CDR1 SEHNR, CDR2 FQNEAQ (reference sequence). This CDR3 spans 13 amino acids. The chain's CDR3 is CASSRDRYNEQFF. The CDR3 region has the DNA TGTGCCAGCAGTAGGGACAGGTACAATGAGCAGTTCTTC.

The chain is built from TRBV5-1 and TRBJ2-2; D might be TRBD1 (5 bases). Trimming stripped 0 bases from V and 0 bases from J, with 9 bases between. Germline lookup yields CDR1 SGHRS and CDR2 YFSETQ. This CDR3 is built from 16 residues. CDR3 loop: CASSLDRKANTGELFF. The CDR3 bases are TGCGCCAGCAGCTTGGACAGGAAAGCGAACACCGGGGAGCTGTTTTTT. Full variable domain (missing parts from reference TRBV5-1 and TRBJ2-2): KAGVTQTPRYLIKTRGQQVTLSCSPISGHRSVSWYQQTPGQGLQFLFEYFSETQRNKGNFPGRFSGRQFSNSRSEMNVSTLELGDSALYLCASSLDRKANTGELFFGEGSRLTVL.

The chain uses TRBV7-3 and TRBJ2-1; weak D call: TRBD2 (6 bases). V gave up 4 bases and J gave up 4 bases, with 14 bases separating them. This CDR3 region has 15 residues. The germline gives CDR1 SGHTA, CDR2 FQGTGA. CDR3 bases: TGTGCCAGCAGCTCCTTGGGACTTTCTTACAATGAGCAGTTCTTC. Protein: CASSSLGLSYNEQFF.

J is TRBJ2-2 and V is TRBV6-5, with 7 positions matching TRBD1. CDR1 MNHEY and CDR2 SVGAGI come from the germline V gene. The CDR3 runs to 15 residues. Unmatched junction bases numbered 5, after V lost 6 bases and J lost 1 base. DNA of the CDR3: TGTGCCAGCAGATTCAGGGGGAGGAACACCGGGGAGCTGTTTTTT. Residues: CASRFRGRNTGELFF.

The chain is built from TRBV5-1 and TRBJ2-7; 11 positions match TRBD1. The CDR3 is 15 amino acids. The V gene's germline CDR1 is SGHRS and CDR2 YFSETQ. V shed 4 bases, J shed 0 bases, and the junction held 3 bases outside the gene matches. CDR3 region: CASSKGQGGSYEQYF. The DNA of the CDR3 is TGCGCCAGCAGCAAGGGACAGGGGGGCTCCTACGAGCAGTACTTC. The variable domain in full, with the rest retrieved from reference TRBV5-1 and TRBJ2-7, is KAGVTQTPRYLIKTRGQQVTLSCSPISGHRSVSWYQQTPGQGLQFLFEYFSETQRNKGNFPGRFSGRQFSNSRSEMNVSTLELGDSALYLCASSKGQGGSYEQYFGPGTRLTVT.

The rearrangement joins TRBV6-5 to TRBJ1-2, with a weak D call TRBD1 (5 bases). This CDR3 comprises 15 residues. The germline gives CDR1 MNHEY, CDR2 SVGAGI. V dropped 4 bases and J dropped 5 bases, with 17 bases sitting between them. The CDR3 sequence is CASSSHGQGPYGYTF. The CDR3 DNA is TGTGCCAGCAGTTCTCACGGGCAGGGCCCGTATGGCTACACCTTC.

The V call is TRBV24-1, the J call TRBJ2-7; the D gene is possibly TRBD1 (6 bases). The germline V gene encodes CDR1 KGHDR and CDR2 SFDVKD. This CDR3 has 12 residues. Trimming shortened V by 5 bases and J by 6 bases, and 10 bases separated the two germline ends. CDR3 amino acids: CATSGQTGEQYF. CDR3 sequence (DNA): TGTGCCACCAGTGGCCAGACAGGCGAGCAGTACTTC.

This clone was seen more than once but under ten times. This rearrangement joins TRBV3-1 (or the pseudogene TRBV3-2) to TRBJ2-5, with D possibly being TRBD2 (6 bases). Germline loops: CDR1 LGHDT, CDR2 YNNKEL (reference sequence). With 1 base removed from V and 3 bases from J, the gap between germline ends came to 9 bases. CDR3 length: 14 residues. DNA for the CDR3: TGTGCCAGCAGCCAAGGACTAGGAGAAGAGACCCAGTACTTC. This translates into CASSQGLGEETQYF.

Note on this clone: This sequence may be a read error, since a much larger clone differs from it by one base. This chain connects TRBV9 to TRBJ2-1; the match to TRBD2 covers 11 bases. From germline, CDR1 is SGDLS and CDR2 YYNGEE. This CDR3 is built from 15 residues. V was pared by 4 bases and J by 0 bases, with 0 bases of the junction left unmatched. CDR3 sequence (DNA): TGTGCCAGCAGCACTAGCGGGAGCTCCTACAATGAGCAGTTCTTC. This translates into CASSTSGSSYNEQFF.

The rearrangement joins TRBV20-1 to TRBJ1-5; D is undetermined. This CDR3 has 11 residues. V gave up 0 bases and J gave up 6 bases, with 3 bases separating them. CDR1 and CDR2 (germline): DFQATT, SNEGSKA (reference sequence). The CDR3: CSARDIQPQHF. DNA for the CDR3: TGCAGTGCTAGAGATATTCAGCCCCAGCATTTT.

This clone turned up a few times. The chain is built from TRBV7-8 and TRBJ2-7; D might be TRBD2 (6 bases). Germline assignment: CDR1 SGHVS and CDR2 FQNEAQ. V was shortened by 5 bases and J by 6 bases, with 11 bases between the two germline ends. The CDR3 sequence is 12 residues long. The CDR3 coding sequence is TGTGCCAGCAGCCCGGGGGTTGGCGAGCAGTACTTC. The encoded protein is CASSPGVGEQYF.

The CDR3 DNA follows: TGTGCCAGCAGCTTGGGCGGGAGCTCCTACAATGAGCAGTTCTTC. As protein: CASSLGGSSYNEQFF. The chain combines TRBV5-4 with TRBJ2-1; TRBD2 agrees at 7 bases. Losses at the gene ends were 0 bases for V and 0 bases for J; bases not matched to a gene: 0. CDR3 length: 15 amino acids. The V gene's germline CDR1 is SGHNT and CDR2 YYREEE (reference sequence).

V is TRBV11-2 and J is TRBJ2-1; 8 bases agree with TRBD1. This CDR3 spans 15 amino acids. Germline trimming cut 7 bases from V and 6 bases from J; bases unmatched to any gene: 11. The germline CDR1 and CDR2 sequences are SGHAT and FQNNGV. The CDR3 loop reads CASTLGGTGSNEQFF. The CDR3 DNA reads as TGTGCCAGCACTCTAGGTGGGACAGGATCCAATGAGCAGTTCTTC.

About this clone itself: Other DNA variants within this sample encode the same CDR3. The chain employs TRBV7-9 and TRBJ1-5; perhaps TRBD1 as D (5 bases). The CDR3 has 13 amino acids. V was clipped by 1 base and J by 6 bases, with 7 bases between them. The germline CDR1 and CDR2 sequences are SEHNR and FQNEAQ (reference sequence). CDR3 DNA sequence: TGTGCCAGCAGCTTAGATAGGGGTCAGCCCCAGCATTTT. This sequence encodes CASSLDRGQPQHF.

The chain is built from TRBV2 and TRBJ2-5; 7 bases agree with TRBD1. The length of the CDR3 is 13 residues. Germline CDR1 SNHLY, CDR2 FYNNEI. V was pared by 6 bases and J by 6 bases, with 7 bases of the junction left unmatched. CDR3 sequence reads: CASSDETGQTQYF. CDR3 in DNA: TGTGCCAGCAGCGACGAGACAGGGCAGACCCAGTACTTC. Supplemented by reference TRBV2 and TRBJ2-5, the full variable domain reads EPEVTQTPSHQVTQMGQEVILRCVPISNHLYFYWYRQILGQKVEFLVSFYNNEISEKSEIFDDQFSVERPDGSNFTLKIRSTKLEDSAMYFCASSDETGQTQYFGPGTRLLVL.

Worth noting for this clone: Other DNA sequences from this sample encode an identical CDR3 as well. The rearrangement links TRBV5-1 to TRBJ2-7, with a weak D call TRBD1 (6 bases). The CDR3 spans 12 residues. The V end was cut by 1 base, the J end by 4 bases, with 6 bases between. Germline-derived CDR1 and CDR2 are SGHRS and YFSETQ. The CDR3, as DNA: TGCGCCAGCAGCTTGCAGGGGTACGAGCAGTACTTC. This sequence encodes CASSLQGYEQYF.

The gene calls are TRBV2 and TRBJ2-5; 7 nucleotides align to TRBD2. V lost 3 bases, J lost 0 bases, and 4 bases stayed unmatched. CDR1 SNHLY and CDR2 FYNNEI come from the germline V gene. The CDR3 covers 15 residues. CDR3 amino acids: CASSEAGAYQETQYF. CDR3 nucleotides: TGTGCCAGCAGTGAGGCGGGAGCATACCAAGAGACCCAGTACTTC.